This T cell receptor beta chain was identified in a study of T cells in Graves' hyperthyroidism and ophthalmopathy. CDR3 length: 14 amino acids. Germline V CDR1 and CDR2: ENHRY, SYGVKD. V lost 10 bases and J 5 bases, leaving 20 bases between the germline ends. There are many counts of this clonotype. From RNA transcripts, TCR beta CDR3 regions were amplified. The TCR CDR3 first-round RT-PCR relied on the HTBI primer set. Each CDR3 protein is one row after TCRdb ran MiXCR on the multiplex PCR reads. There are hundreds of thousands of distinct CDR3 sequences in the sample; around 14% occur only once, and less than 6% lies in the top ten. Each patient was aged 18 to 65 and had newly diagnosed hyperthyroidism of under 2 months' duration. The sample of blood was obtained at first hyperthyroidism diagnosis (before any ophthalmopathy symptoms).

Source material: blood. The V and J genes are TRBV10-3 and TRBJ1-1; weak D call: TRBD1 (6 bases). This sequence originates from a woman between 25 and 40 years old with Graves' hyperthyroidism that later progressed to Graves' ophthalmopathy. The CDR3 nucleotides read TGTGCCACGAGGGTCGGAACCAGGGGTACTGAAGCTTTCTTT. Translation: CATRVGTRGTEAFF.